This T cell receptor beta chain was sequenced for a study of shared clonotypes between healthy human individuals. Study-wide context: CD4 naive cells filled three plates per donor, CD4 memory three, CD8 naive two and CD8 memory one.

Trimming took 4 bases from V and 3 from J; bases not matched to a gene: 7. The CDR3 length is 15 residues. CDR1 GTSNPN and CDR2 SVGIG come from the germline V gene (reference sequence). In the authors' workflow: Filtering was not the same, since immunoSEQ gave junction-only sequences without quality scores. Clones were sequenced by immunoSEQ multiplex PCR, and TCRdb holds only the in-frame ones, with some missing. That table is the source of V, J and clone size, and D and trimming were worked out from the DNA. The table shows some 2.1 million clones, with around 95% occurring only once. This receptor was taken from a young man in good health. The rearrangement uses TRBV30 and TRBJ2-1, with 9 bases fitting TRBD2. The sample was naive CD4+ T cells sorted from blood. Subset indicated: CD45RA+ positively selected. The CDR3 is CAWTPGLARYNEQFF. CDR3 DNA sequence: TGTGCCTGGACCCCGGGACTAGCCCGCTACAATGAGCAGTTCTTC.